The clone carrying this TCR beta chain was seen a handful of times. These data come from a study of blood T cell repertoires in COVID-19. Study details: Whether acute or convalescent, the COVID-19 samples came from the United States, Italy and Spain. The analysed material was cDNA or gDNA that came from T cells, B-cell-depleted T cells, or PBMCs.

Trimming took 2 bases from V and 5 from J; bases not matched to a gene: 5. Germline assignment: CDR1 MNHEY and CDR2 SVGAGI. The CDR3 loop spans 16 amino acids. In the original processing: Researchers report that nucleated cell counts were estimated from reference gene primer amplification. Clones were sequenced by immunoSEQ multiplex PCR, and TCRdb holds only the in-frame ones, with some missing. V and J calls and clone size follow that table, whereas D and trimming were derived from the DNA. The sample has tens of thousands of clones; more than 65% are singletons. This chain joins TRBV6-5 and TRBJ1-3; 11 positions agree with TRBD1. The source material was peripheral blood. The sequence was obtained from an older man with acute or convalescent COVID-19. The CDR3 bases are TGTGCCAGCAGTTACATCGGACAGGGGGCACGAAACACCATATATTTT. It encodes CASSYIGQGARNTIYF.